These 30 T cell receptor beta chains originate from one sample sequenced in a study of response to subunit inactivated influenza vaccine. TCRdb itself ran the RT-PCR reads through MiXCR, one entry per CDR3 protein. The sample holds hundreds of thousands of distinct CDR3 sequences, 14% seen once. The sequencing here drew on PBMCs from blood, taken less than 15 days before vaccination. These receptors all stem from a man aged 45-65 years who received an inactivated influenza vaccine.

CDR3 amino acids: CSVATGTGSLYNEQFF. DNA for the CDR3: TGCAGCGTAGCGACCGGGACAGGATCTCTCTACAATGAGCAGTTCTTC. The rearrangement joins TRBV29-1 to TRBJ2-1; 8 bases map to TRBD1. Trimming took 6 bases from V and 3 from J; bases not matched to a gene: 13. This CDR3 has 16 amino acids. CDR1 SQVTM and CDR2 ANQGSEA come from the germline V gene.

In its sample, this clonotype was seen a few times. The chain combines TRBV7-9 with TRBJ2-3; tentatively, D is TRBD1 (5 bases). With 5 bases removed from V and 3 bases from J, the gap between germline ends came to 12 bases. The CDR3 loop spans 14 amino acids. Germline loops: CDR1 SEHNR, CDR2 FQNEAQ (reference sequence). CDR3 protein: CASSPLTETDTQYF. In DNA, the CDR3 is TGTGCCAGCAGCCCTTTGACAGAGACAGATACGCAGTATTTT.

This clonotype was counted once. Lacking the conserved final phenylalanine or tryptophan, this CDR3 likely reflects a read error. This CDR3 is CASSLANRVNTEAFL. The CDR3 region has the DNA TGTGCCAGCAGCTTAGCGAACCGAGTGAACACTGAAGCTTTCCTT. The chain combines TRBV7-9 with TRBJ1-1; D is unclear. Germline CDR1 is SEHNR and CDR2 is FQNEAQ (reference sequence). Trimming cost V 0 bases and J 0 bases, with 8 bases left between them. The CDR3 runs to 15 residues.

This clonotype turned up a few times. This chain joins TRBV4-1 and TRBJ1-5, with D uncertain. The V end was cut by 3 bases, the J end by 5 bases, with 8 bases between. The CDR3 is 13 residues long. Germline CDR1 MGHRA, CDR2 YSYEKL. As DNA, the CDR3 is TGCGCCAGCAGCCAGAGCCTGGATCAGCCCCAGCATTTT. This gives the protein CASSQSLDQPQHF.

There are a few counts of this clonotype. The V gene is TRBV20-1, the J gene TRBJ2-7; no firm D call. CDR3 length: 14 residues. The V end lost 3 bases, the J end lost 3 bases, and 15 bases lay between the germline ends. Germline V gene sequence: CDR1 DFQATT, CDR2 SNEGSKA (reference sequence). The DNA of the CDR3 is TGCAGTGCTAGTCCCGAAGATGGGGACTACGAGCAGTACTTC. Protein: CSASPEDGDYEQYF.

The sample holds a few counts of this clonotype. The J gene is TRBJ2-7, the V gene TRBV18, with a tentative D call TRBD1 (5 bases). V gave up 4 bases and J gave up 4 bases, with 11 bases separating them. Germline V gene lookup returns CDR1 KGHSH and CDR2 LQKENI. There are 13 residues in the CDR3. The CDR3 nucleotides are TGTGCCAGCTCACGTCGCAGGGCTTACGAGCAGTACTTC. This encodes CASSRRRAYEQYF.

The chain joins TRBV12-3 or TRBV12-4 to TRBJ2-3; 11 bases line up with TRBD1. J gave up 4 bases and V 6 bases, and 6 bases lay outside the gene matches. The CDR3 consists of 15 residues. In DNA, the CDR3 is TGTGCCAGCAGCGGACAGGGGGCTGGACCAGATACGCAGTATTTT. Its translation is CASSGQGAGPDTQYF.

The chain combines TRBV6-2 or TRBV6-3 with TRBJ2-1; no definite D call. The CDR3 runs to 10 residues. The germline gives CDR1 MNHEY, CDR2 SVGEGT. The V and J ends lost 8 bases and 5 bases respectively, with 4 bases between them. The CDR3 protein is CASGHNEQFF. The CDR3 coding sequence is TGTGCCAGCGGTCACAATGAGCAGTTCTTC.

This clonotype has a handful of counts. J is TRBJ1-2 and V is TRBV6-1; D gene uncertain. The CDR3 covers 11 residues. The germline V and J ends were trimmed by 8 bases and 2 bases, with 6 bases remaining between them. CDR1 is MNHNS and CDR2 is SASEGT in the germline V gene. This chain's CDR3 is CASAPNYGYTF. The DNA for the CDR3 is TGTGCCAGCGCACCCAACTATGGCTACACCTTC.

CDR3 in amino acids: CASSLGAQSFEAFF. The CDR3 coding sequence is TGCGCCAGCAGCTTGGGAGCCCAATCCTTTGAAGCTTTCTTT. J is TRBJ1-1 and V is TRBV5-1; no definite D call. Trimming removed 0 bases at V and 7 bases at J, with 13 bases between. The CDR3 contains 14 residues. Per germline, CDR1 SGHRS and CDR2 YFSETQ.

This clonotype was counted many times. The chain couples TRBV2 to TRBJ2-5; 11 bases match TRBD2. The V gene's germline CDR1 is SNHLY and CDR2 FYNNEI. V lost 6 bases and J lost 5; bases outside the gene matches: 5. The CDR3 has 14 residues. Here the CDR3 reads CASRTSGGGETQYF. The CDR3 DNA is TGTGCCAGCAGAACTAGCGGGGGCGGGGAGACCCAGTACTTC. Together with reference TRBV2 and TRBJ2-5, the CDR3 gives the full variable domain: EPEVTQTPSHQVTQMGQEVILRCVPISNHLYFYWYRQILGQKVEFLVSFYNNEISEKSEIFDDQFSVERPDGSNFTLKIRSTKLEDSAMYFCASRTSGGGETQYFGPGTRLLVL.

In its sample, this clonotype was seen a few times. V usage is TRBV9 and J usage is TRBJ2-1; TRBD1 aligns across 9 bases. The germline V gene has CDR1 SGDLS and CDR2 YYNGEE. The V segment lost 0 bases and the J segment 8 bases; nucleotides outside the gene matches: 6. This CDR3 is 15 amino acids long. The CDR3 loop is CASSVGGTGFHEQFF. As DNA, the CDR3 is TGTGCCAGCAGCGTAGGAGGGACAGGGTTTCATGAGCAGTTCTTC.

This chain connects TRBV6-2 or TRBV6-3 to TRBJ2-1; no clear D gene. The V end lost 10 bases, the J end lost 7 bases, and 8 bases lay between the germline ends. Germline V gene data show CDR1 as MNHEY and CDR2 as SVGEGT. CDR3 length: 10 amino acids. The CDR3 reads CANTPNEQFF. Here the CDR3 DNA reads TGTGCCAACACACCAAATGAGCAGTTCTTC.

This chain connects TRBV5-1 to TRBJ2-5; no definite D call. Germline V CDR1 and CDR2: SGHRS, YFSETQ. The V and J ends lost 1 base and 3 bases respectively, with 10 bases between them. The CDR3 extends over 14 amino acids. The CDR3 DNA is TGCGCCAGCAGCTTGACCACGGTTGAAGAGACCCAGTACTTC. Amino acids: CASSLTTVEETQYF.

The CDR3 spells CASSTPARGNEQFF. CDR3 DNA sequence: TGTGCCAGCAGTACCCCCGCGAGAGGGAATGAGCAGTTCTTC. V is TRBV12-3 or TRBV12-4 and J is TRBJ2-1, with D maybe TRBD2 (5 bases). The CDR3 runs 14 residues. V lost 5 bases, J lost 7 bases, and 15 bases lay in between.

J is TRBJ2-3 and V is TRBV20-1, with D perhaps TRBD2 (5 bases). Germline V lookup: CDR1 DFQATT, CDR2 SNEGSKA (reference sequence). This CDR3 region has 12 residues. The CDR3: CTAGKTTDTQYF. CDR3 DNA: TGCACTGCCGGGAAGACCACAGATACGCAGTATTTT.

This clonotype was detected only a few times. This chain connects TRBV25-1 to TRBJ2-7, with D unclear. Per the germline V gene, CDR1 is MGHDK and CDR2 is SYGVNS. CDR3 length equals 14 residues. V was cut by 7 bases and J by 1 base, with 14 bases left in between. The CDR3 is CASTPTALSYEQYF. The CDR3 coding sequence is TGTGCCAGCACTCCTACAGCTTTGTCCTACGAGCAGTACTTC.

In DNA form, the CDR3 reads TGTGCCAGCAGCCCGGACCCTTTCAGCTCCTACGAGCAGTACTTC. It yields the protein CASSPDPFSSYEQYF. V usage is TRBV12-3 or TRBV12-4 and J usage is TRBJ2-7; unclear D gene. V lost 6 bases, J lost 0 bases, and 15 bases lay in between. The CDR3 has 15 residues.

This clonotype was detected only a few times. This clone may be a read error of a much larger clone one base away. The CDR3 protein is CASSVKQRSTDTQYF. In DNA, the CDR3 is TGTGCCAGCAGCGTGAAGCAGCGCTCCACAGATACGCAGTATTTT. The chain joins TRBV7-9 to TRBJ2-3; D uncertain. CDR1 and CDR2 (germline): SEHNR, FQNEAQ (reference sequence). Trimming pared 5 bases from V and 2 bases from J, leaving 14 bases between. The CDR3 has 15 amino acids.

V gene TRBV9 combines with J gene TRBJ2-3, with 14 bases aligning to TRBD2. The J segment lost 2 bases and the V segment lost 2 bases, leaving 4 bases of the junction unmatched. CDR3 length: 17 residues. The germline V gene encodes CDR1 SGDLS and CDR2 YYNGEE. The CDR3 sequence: CASSVGTSGGSTDTQYF. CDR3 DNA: TGTGCCAGCAGCGTTGGGACTAGCGGGGGTTCCACAGATACGCAGTATTTT.

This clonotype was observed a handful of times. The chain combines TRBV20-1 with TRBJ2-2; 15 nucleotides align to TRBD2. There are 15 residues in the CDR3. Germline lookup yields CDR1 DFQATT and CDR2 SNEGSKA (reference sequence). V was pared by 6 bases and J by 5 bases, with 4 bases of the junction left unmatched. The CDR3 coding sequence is TGCAGTGCAAGGGGACTAGCGGGAGGAACCGGGGAGCTGTTTTTT. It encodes CSARGLAGGTGELFF.

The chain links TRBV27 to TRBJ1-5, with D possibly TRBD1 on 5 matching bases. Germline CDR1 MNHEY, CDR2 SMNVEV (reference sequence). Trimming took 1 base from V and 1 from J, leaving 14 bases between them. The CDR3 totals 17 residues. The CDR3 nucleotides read TGTGCCAGCAGTTTATGGTGGGACGTTCAGAGCAATCAGCCCCAGCATTTT. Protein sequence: CASSLWWDVQSNQPQHF.

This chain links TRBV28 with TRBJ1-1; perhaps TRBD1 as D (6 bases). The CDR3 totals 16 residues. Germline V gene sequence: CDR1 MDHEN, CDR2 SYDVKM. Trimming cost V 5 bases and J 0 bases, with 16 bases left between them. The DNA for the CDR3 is TGTGCCAGCAGTCAGGGATGGGACAACTTGAACACTGAAGCTTTCTTT. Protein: CASSQGWDNLNTEAFF.

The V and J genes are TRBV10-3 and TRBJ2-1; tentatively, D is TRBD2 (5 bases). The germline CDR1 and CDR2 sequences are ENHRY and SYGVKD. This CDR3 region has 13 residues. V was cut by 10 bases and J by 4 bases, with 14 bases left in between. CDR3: CATNSAVYNEQFF. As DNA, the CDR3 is TGTGCCACCAATTCAGCGGTTTACAATGAGCAGTTCTTC.

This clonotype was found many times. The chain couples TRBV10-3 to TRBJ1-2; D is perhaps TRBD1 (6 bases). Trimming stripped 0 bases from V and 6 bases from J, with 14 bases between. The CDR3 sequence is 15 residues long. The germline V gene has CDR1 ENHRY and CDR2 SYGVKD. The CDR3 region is CAISESVQGTDGYTF. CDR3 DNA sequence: TGTGCCATCAGTGAGTCCGTTCAGGGGACGGATGGCTACACCTTC.

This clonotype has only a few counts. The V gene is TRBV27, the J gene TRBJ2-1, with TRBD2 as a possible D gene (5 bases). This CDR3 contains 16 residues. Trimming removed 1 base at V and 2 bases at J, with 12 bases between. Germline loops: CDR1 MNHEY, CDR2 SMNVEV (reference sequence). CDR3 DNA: TGTGCCAGCAGTTTATTCGGGGTGGCCCCCTACAATGAGCAGTTCTTC. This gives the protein CASSLFGVAPYNEQFF.

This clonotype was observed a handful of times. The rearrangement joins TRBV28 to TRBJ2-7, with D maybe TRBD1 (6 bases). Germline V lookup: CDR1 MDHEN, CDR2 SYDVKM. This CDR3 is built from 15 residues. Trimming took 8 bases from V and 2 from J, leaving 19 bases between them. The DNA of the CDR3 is TGTGCCAGCTCTTTCGCAGGGGCCATAGCCTACGAGCAGTACTTC. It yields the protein CASSFAGAIAYEQYF.

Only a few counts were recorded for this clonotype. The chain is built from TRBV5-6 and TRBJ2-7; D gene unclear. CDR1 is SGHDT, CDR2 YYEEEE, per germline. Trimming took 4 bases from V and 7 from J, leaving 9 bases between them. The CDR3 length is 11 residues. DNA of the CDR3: TGTGCCAGCAGCCTAGGAATGGAGCAGTACTTC. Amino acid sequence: CASSLGMEQYF. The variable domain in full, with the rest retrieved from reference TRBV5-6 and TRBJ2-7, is DAGVTQSPTHLIKTRGQQVTLRCSPKSGHDTVSWYQQALGQGPQFIFQYYEEEERQRGNFPDRFSGHQFPNYSSELNVNALLLGDSALYLCASSLGMEQYFGPGTRLTVT.

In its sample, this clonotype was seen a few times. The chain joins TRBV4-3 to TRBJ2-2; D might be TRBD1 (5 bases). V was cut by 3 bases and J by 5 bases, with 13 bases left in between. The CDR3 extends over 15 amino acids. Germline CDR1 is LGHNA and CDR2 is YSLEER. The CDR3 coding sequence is TGCGCCAGCAGCCACTCAGGGCTAAGGACCGGGGAGCTGTTTTTT. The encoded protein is CASSHSGLRTGELFF.

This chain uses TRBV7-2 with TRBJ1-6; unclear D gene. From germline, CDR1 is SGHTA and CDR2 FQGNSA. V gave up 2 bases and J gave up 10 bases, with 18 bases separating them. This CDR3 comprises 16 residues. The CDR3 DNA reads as TGTGCCAGCAGCTTACAGCCGGGGTTCGCGGGATCACCCCTCCACTTT. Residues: CASSLQPGFAGSPLHF.